Presented here are 20 T cell receptor beta chains from one specimen sequenced in a study of PD-1 blockade in classical Hodgkin lymphoma. Profiling relied on immunoSEQ multiplex PCR, and the TCRdb table lists in-frame clones only, not all of them. In the table there are roughly 50,000 clones, 90% of which are singletons. Time point meaning: cycle 4 day 1 (C4D1), after five to seven weeks of nivolumab. Brentuximab vedotin exposure varied, and every patient relapsed after autologous stem cell transplantation. Sequenced material: peripheral blood mononuclear cells (PBMCs), taken before the fourth cycle of nivolumab. The receptors derive from a human donor with classical Hodgkin lymphoma.

This chain connects TRBV7-2 to TRBJ2-5, with 7 bases identical to TRBD1. In germline, CDR1 is SGHTA, CDR2 FQGNSA. CDR3 length: 19 residues. V shed 5 bases, J shed 5 bases, and the junction held 23 bases outside the gene matches. The CDR3 nucleotides read TGTGCCAGCAGCCACCGACATTCGACTTACAGGGGTGAGGGGGAGACCCAGTACTTC. It translates to CASSHRHSTYRGEGETQYF.

The chain couples TRBV29-1 to TRBJ2-1; D tentatively fits TRBD1 or TRBD2 (5 bases each). This CDR3 comprises 13 residues. V was cut by 7 bases and J by 0 bases, with 10 bases left in between. In germline, CDR1 is SQVTM, CDR2 ANQGSEA. Written as DNA, the CDR3 is TGCAGCGGAGGGGCCACCTCCTACAATGAGCAGTTCTTC. It translates to CSGGATSYNEQFF.

This CDR3 is CASSFLGWASGSGSNEQFF. The CDR3 DNA reads TGTGCCAGCAGCTTTCTTGGTTGGGCTAGCGGGAGTGGTAGCAATGAGCAGTTCTTC. The chain recombines TRBV7-6 with TRBJ2-1; 10 bases fit TRBD2. The CDR3 consists of 19 residues. Germline values: CDR1 SGHVS, CDR2 FNYEAQ. The V segment lost 3 bases and the J segment 6 bases; nucleotides outside the gene matches: 17.

The chain has TRBV6-5 and TRBJ2-3, with D possibly being TRBD2 (5 bases). V gave up 2 bases and J gave up 2 bases, with 14 bases separating them. The CDR3 extends over 16 amino acids. The V gene's germline CDR1 is MNHEY and CDR2 SVGAGI. The CDR3 loop is CASSYRLPMYTDTQYF. CDR3 DNA sequence: TGTGCCAGCAGTTACAGACTACCGATGTACACAGATACGCAGTATTTT.

The V gene is TRBV4-2, the J gene TRBJ2-1; D might be TRBD2 (6 bases). Trimming stripped 0 bases from V and 2 bases from J, with 14 bases between. CDR1 and CDR2 (germline): LGHNA, YNFKEQ. The length of the CDR3 is 17 residues. Written as DNA, the CDR3 is TGTGCCAGCAGCCAAGATCACGCGGGGCGCGCCTACAATGAGCAGTTCTTC. It yields the protein CASSQDHAGRAYNEQFF.

The V call is TRBV19, the J call TRBJ1-2, with D perhaps TRBD1 (6 bases). CDR3 length: 13 residues. Germline CDR1 and CDR2: LNHDA and SQIVND (reference sequence). With 5 bases removed from V and 8 bases from J, the gap between germline ends came to 15 bases. The chain's CDR3 is CASSAKKGGGYTF. CDR3 sequence (DNA): TGTGCCAGTAGTGCCAAAAAGGGGGGAGGCTACACCTTC. Using reference TRBV19 and TRBJ1-2 for the parts outside the CDR3, the full variable domain is DGGITQSPKYLFRKEGQNVTLSCEQNLNHDAMYWYRQDPGQGLRLIYYSQIVNDFQKGDIAEGYSVSREKKESFPLTVTSAQKNPTAFYLCASSAKKGGGYTFGSGTRLTVV.

This chain connects TRBV30 to TRBJ2-1; TRBD2 agrees at 12 bases. Germline loops: CDR1 GTSNPN, CDR2 SVGIG (reference sequence). The V segment lost 5 bases and the J segment 5 bases; nucleotides outside the gene matches: 1. CDR3 length: 13 amino acids. The CDR3 sequence: CAWLAGGHNEQFF. The CDR3 DNA reads TGTGCCTGGCTAGCGGGAGGGCACAATGAGCAGTTCTTC.

A note on this clone: A read error may produce the germline difference seen at one junction end. This chain connects TRBV28 to TRBJ1-1; D not resolved. The CDR3 has 13 residues. The germline CDR1 and CDR2 sequences are MDHEN and SYDVKM. CDR3 DNA sequence: TGTGTCAGCAGTCCCCGGGGATACCTACCAGCTTTCTTT. Residues: CVSSPRGYLPAFF.

The chain couples TRBV18 to TRBJ2-1, with a weak D call TRBD2 (5 bases). This CDR3 region has 15 residues. The V end was cut by 2 bases, the J end by 4 bases, with 12 bases between. Germline CDR1 reads KGHSH; CDR2 reads LQKENI. CDR3: CASSPKEVTYNEQFF. For the CDR3, the DNA is TGTGCCAGCTCACCAAAGGAGGTTACTTACAATGAGCAGTTCTTC.

The chain is built from TRBV5-8 and TRBJ2-2; D ambiguous. Germline V gives CDR1 SGHTS, CDR2 YDEGEE. This CDR3 has 13 amino acids. V lost 1 base, J lost 1 base, and 2 bases lay in between. CDR3: CASSLRNTGELFF. The CDR3 region has the DNA TGTGCCAGCAGCTTGAGGAACACCGGGGAGCTGTTTTTT.

The V and J genes are TRBV7-2 and TRBJ1-3; D possibly corresponds to TRBD1 (5 bases). Germline V CDR1 and CDR2: SGHTA, FQGNSA. This CDR3 region has 13 residues. Trimming took 4 bases from V and 4 from J, leaving 8 bases between them. The CDR3 sequence: CASSSEGGNTIYF. In DNA form, the CDR3 reads TGTGCCAGCAGCTCCGAGGGGGGAAACACCATATATTTT.

This chain links TRBV29-1 with TRBJ1-1; maybe TRBD1 (5 bases). CDR1 and CDR2 (germline): SQVTM, ANQGSEA. The CDR3 is made up of 12 amino acids. In DNA form, the CDR3 reads TGCCTGACGAGAGGGGTGCAGGCTGAAGCTTTCTTT. This sequence encodes CLTRGVQAEAFF.

J is TRBJ2-7 and V is TRBV5-1; D perhaps matches TRBD2 (5 bases). Germline CDR1 reads SGHRS; CDR2 reads YFSETQ. Trimming took 0 bases from V and 0 from J, leaving 10 bases between them. The CDR3 has 15 amino acids. CDR3 bases: TGCGCCAGCAGCTTGGCGGGGAAGGACTCCTACGAGCAGTACTTC. Translation: CASSLAGKDSYEQYF. The full variable domain, with the rest looked up from reference TRBV5-1 and TRBJ2-7, is KAGVTQTPRYLIKTRGQQVTLSCSPISGHRSVSWYQQTPGQGLQFLFEYFSETQRNKGNFPGRFSGRQFSNSRSEMNVSTLELGDSALYLCASSLAGKDSYEQYFGPGTRLTVT.

J is TRBJ1-1 and V is TRBV6-6, with D perhaps matching TRBD1 (6 bases). The CDR3 loop spans 16 amino acids. Germline CDR1 reads MNHNY; CDR2 reads SVGAGI (reference sequence). The V end was cut by 2 bases, the J end by 0 bases, with 13 bases between. The CDR3 coding sequence is TGTGCCAGCAGTTACCCGGACAGACGGGTGAACACTGAAGCTTTCTTT. Translated, it gives CASSYPDRRVNTEAFF.

The chain joins TRBV9 to TRBJ1-4; 7 bases align to TRBD1. The CDR3 totals 15 residues. V shed 5 bases and J 6 bases; nucleotides not matched to a gene: 10. Germline CDR1 is SGDLS and CDR2 is YYNGEE. The CDR3 nucleotides are TGTGCCAGCAGTCCCGGGACAGTCTCTGATGAAAAACTGTTTTTT. Translated, it gives CASSPGTVSDEKLFF.

This clone came up once. This sequence joins TRBV19 and TRBJ1-3, with D possibly TRBD1 on 6 matching bases. The CDR3 runs 16 residues. In germline, CDR1 is LNHDA, CDR2 SQIVND (reference sequence). The germline V and J ends were trimmed by 0 bases and 4 bases, with 13 bases remaining between them. CDR3 sequence reads: CASSIDRGALGNTIYF. In nucleotides, the CDR3 is TGTGCCAGTAGTATAGACAGGGGAGCTCTCGGAAACACCATATATTTT.

The chain couples TRBV18 to TRBJ1-1; 10 positions match TRBD1. This CDR3 comprises 16 residues. Germline CDR1 reads KGHSH; CDR2 reads LQKENI. Trimming removed 0 bases from V and 5 bases from J; junction bases left unmatched: 6. The CDR3 loop reads CASSPPGTGVLTEAFF. The CDR3 nucleotides are TGTGCCAGCTCACCACCCGGGACAGGGGTGCTGACTGAAGCTTTCTTT.

The V and J genes are TRBV6-1 and TRBJ2-7; perhaps TRBD1 as D (5 bases). The V gene lost 5 bases and the J gene lost 3 bases, with 20 bases spanning the gap. This CDR3 comprises 16 residues. Per the germline V gene, CDR1 is MNHNS and CDR2 is SASEGT. The CDR3 protein is CASSKGQGGFHYEQYF. The CDR3 DNA is TGTGCCAGCAGTAAAGGTCAGGGCGGTTTCCACTACGAGCAGTACTTC.

This clone was counted once. V is TRBV14 and J is TRBJ2-3; D perhaps matches TRBD2 (6 bases). The length of the CDR3 is 16 residues. Trimming pared 4 bases from V and 4 bases from J, leaving 18 bases between. Germline assignment: CDR1 SGHDN and CDR2 FVKESK. The CDR3 spells CASSPFGGFYPDTQYF. CDR3 nucleotide sequence: TGTGCCAGCAGCCCCTTCGGAGGGTTTTATCCAGATACGCAGTATTTT.

This clone occurred a few times. The rearrangement uses TRBV7-9 and TRBJ1-4, with D unclear. Germline CDR1 and CDR2: SEHNR and FQNEAQ (reference sequence). The CDR3 totals 15 residues. Trimming took off 7 bases at V and 2 bases at J, with 14 bases between the two ends. CDR3 DNA: TGTGCCAGCACCGGACTAGTGACTACTAATGAAAAACTGTTTTTT. Encoded protein: CASTGLVTTNEKLFF.